This T cell receptor (beta chain) was recorded in a study of human T cells and chemical hapten exposure. Study-level background: Diphenylcyclopropenone, dosed weekly to the scalp, was given to patients throughout the roughly 24-week study. Study conclusions and caveats: Clustering by CDR3 similarity yielded significantly more large clusters from expanded TCRs than controls.

Time point denoted: patch test 3, about 24 weeks after DPC sensitization. Sample treatment: therapeutic diphenylcyclopropenone sensitization with weekly scalp DPC. Whole blood that had not been fractionated was the source of extracted total RNA. Remarks on this clonotype: Its specificity is not known.

TCRdb analysed the RACE reads with MiXCR anew, one entry per CDR3 protein. Among approximately 60,000 distinct CDR3 sequences listed, approximately 11% were seen once. V was clipped by 2 bases and J by 4 bases, with 14 bases between them. Germline V gene sequence: CDR1 LGHDT, CDR2 YNNKEL (reference sequence). The CDR3 loop spans 15 amino acids. The chain combines TRBV3-1 with TRBJ1-2; D unclear. Specimen: whole blood, collected in connection with sensitization to the hapten diphenylcyclopropenone (DPC). The receptor comes from a woman aged 25 to 39 with alopecia areata. Some clones in this sample may be carry-over from other donors' samples. CDR3 sequence (DNA): TGTGCCAGCAGCCAATACCCCATATCCCTCTATGGCTACACCTTC. This translates into CASSQYPISLYGYTF.